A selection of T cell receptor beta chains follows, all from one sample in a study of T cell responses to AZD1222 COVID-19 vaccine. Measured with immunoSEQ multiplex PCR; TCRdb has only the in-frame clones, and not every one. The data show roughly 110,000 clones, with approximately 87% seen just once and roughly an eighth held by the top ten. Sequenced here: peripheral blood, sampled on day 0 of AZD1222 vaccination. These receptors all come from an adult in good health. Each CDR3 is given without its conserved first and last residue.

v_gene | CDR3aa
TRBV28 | ASSLVSTEAF
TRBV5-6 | ASSSRTGNQPQH
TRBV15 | ATSRKGQGSNEKLF
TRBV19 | ASRLGNTEAF
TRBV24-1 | ATSEPGRQETQY
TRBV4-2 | ASSQGGTGGAGNTIY
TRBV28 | ASTLRGNSGNTIY
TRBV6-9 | ASSIESDRACTPSSNYGYT
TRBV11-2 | ASSPRAGGPGNEQF
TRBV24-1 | ATSDPDGSSGANVLT
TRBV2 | ASRGDRGRSEKLF
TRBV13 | ASSLSGTSGSVETQY
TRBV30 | AWSVLRGLGNSPLH
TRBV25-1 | ASSPTTQGKNTEAF
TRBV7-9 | ASSLGLAGSLYEQY
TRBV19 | ASSPTGQLNQPQH
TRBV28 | ASSFGSRSDNEQF
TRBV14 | ASSQHLNTEAF
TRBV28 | ASSLGTGGISGELF
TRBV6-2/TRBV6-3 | ASSPGQGNSPLH
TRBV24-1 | VPQPQH
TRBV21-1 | ASSNTGPGNTEAF
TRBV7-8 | ASSLRTSGLSYEQY
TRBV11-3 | ASSLDNREQY
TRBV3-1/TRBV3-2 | ASIPTGRNSNQPQH
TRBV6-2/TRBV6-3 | ASSYSGTGWTEAF
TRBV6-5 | ASSTRSFNEKLF
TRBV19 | ASSFLQGQTQY
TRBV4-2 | ASSQVEDAAYEQY
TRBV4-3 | ASSQDQGARYGYT
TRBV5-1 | ASSSLADNEQF
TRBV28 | ASSFLRGRKNTEAF
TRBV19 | ASSILRGQSNQPQH
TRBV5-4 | ASSYASGAPYEQY
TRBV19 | ASSIDTSGVRHGRNQPQH
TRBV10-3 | AISEQGIDTIY
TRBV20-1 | SASPTGVAARGTDTQY
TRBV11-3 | ASSFGADAYNEQF
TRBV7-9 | ASSGGLAGGIPSTDTQY
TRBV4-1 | ASSQGLISYEQY
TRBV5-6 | ASSYSGTYNEQF
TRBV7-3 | ASSAGQGDTGELF
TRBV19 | ATQSGTLRTEQF
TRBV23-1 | ASSQIPEDDNQPQH
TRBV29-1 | SAGPSDTQY
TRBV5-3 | ARSFTNTATGELF
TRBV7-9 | ASTIKTTGTLDEQF
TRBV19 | ASSSRGRNTEAF
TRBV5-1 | ASSLGGLSSYEQY
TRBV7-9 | ASSFGREAGNTIY
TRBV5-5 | ASSLGAGPYNEQF
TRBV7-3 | ASSLSRDTEAF
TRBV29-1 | SGTEARETQY
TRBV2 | ASRGTSGRASTDTQY
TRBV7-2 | ASTYSGRQIAKNIQY